The T cell receptor beta chain described here comes from a study of cytomegalovirus exposure and HLA in healthy donors (dated by TCRdb to the late 2010s). Background on the whole study: An earlier analysis of some 550 of the donors reported approximately 290 Gb of sequence data and roughly 100 million unique TCR beta sequences from around 200 million T cells. Roughly 290 gigabases of sequencing data and approximately 91 million unique TCR sequences made up an early release that covered several hundred HLA-typed donors. Of the 350 to 450 genotyped donors, 81% were placed in the genetic ancestry cluster associated with self-reported Caucasian donors. The study was designed to test whether signatures of past pathogen exposure could be identified by cataloging public T cell receptors. The study profiled the T cell repertoires of 500 to 800 subjects by immunosequencing and related them to cytomegalovirus serostatus. A separate validation cohort of over 95 different subjects was used in addition to the 666-subject first cohort. To predict cytomegalovirus infection status, the study brought together high-throughput TCR immunosequencing, statistical association of individual TCRs with disease status, and machine learning. A later analysis re-analyzed previously published TCR beta repertoires from about 600 donors and added high-resolution HLA genotyping to study TCR occurrence patterns. Rather than drawing on any new phenotypic data, the later analysis identified candidate immune exposures from TCR beta sequences and the way those sequences occurred across donors. To decide whether each TCR beta V gene segment behaved as functional or pseudogenic, an earlier analysis of 587 of the donors relied on high-throughput TCR beta sequencing. Donor age, sex, ethnicity and CMV serostatus were compiled together with the repertoire data. Genome-wide SNP genotypes for about 60% of the 666 donors were used in a later genetic analysis, which treated that subset as a discovery cohort. Every discovery cohort repertoire had been produced on one sequencing platform. Class I and class II HLA loci were covered by the typing at four-digit resolution. The number of donors typed differed by locus, with roughly 629-640 for A, B, C, DRB1 and DQB1, roughly 520 for DQA1, 600 to 610 for DPA1, and around 430 for DPB1. Four or five DR-DQ haplotypes were handled as single units for association and clustering because linkage in the cohort was strong. Across some 400 genotyped donors of the cohort, an average of about 240,000 unique TCR beta nucleotide sequences per donor were sequenced, and roughly a sixth of those sequences were non-productive. General findings and caveats noted by the study authors: The classifier was reported to diagnose cytomegalovirus status with high specificity and sensitivity in both the original cohort and the validation cohort. Correlated functional status among segregating V segments might reflect linkage disequilibrium, but an unknown experimental factor could not be ruled out. A further reported finding was that TCR beta sequences accurately predicted the HLA-A and HLA-B alleles for most subjects in the first cohort. Roughly uniform sequencing depth across donors was assumed in presence/absence analyses, although this assumption may not hold. Most TCR sequences were seen in very few donors, while some public TCRs were found in many individuals. When HLA alleles, especially DR and DQ, strongly co-occurred, attributing TCR associations to individual alleles was difficult. An association between a missense DCLRE1C variant and V-gene and J-gene trimming of TCR beta chains was found in a later genetic analysis and replicated in an independent cohort. In an earlier analysis of some 540 of the donors, most TCR beta V segments appeared in productive rearrangements about 87% or about 30% of the time, broadly matching IMGT annotations. Because counts were too low, some 17 rarely observed V segments, including chromosome 9 orphons, were excluded from the earlier analysis of around 590 of the donors. At a false discovery rate of 0.05, a later analysis linked 16,951 TCR beta sequences to specific HLA alleles. HLA typing was unavailable for some donors at each locus, so association tests used only the typed subset. In the study, approximately 150 TCR beta chains were listed as associated with cytomegalovirus. According to a later analysis, TCR association rates differed among HLA loci, with DRB1 alleles showing the most associated TCRs and HLA-C alleles showing the fewest. The authors suggested that the approach could potentially be generalized to other disease states and immunological phenotypes. Only TCR beta chains were sequenced in this cohort, and the absence of alpha or paired-chain data limited detectable features. In a later analysis, several top co-occurrence clusters were reported to appear linked to parvovirus B19, influenza, CMV and Epstein-Barr virus. In a later analysis, HLA-associated TCR beta chains showed more clonal expansion and lower generation probabilities than non-associated chains that were equally common. Most CMV-associated TCR beta chains appeared to be HLA-restricted in a later analysis, and the HLA associations seemed to be driven largely by CMV exposure. A cluster of highly shared sequence variants was judged likely to represent a technical artifact of the sequencing pipeline. A few of the identified cytomegalovirus-associated TCR beta chains were confirmed in vitro to be specific for cytomegalovirus antigens. For the cohort, immune exposure information was limited to CMV serostatus. A later genetic analysis reported fewer N-insertions in productive TCRs among donors in an Asian-associated ancestry cluster than the approximately 670-donor mean.

Notes on this clone: Its target antigen remains unknown. Base qualities were left out, and no much larger clone turns up one base away.

The cohort was made up of about 670 healthy bone marrow donors. Cohort members were all nominally healthy when sampled, although unrecorded immune exposures were likely present. The donor tested CMV seronegative and was one of the 352 seronegative cohort members. A peripheral blood sample was collected from each donor, and TCR beta sequencing was performed on peripheral blood mononuclear cells. Genomic DNA extraction from the blood cell samples was performed with the Qiagen DNeasy Blood Extraction Kit. The method behind the library was the immunoSEQ multiplex PCR assay. A mixture of 60 forward primers for TCR Vbeta segments and 13 reverse primers for TCR Jbeta segments was used in the multiplex PCR. A multiplex PCR assay on genomic DNA amplified the CDR3 region of rearranged TCR beta genes. The amplified TCR beta libraries were sequenced on the Illumina HiSeq System as 87-base-pair reads. For the original study's pipeline: A later analysis counted tens of millions of unique TCR beta chains across the 666 repertoires, and roughly 9.9 million of these chains were shared by at least two donors. Raw reads were error-corrected and collapsed into unique sequences with a nearest-neighbor algorithm that merged closely related sequences to remove PCR and sequencing errors. To assign V, D and J gene segments, CDR3 sequences were aligned to IMGT reference sequences. Each retained sequence needed at least a six-nucleotide match to both a V gene segment and a J gene segment. Rearrangements were classified as productive when the CDR3 lacked stop codons and remained in frame with V and J, and all other rearrangements were classified as non-productive. CDR3 was defined by IMGT convention, running from the second conserved V-encoded cysteine to the conserved J-encoded phenylalanine. In an earlier analysis of roughly 580 of the donors, sequences lacking an unambiguous match to a single V gene segment were excluded. An earlier analysis of several hundred of the donors called V segments functional above 56.7% productive rearrangements and segregating when the between-donor standard deviation exceeded 5%. To diagnose cytomegalovirus status from the catalog of TCR beta chain sequences, a statistical classification framework was built. A later analysis assigned V and J genes by comparing TCR nucleotide sequences with IMGT/GENE-DB human TR gene sequences. The TCRdist pipeline was used in a later analysis to assign CDR3 sequences and most-parsimonious VDJ recombination scenarios. In a later analysis, every TCR beta chain was defined by the combination of its CDR3 amino acid sequence and its V-gene family, and reads without a unique V-gene family were dropped. To address suspected cross-contamination and a sequencing artifact, a later analysis removed 550 to 750 highly shared, low-generation-probability nucleotide sequences. In a later analysis, a clonal expansion index for each public chain was calculated from normalized within-repertoire ranks of inferred template counts. A later analysis computed generation probabilities with a VDJ recombination model fitted to out-of-frame rearrangements, and checked the results against IGoR. A later analysis scored TCR-TCR, TCR-HLA and TCR-CMV co-occurrence with hypergeometric tests, applying a repertoire-size bias correction to TCR pairs. To estimate false discovery rates, a later analysis permuted the HLA or CMV assignments 20 times. A later analysis grouped co-occurring TCRs with DBSCAN, adding TCRdist sequence similarity when clustering within HLA-allele-positive subsets. Co-occurrence clustering excluded repertoires with fewer than 30,000 or more than 120,000 public chains, plus five with anomalous nucleotide sharing. TCRdb stores this immuneACCESS table with in-frame sequences only. Part of the clones is absent; in the studies checked, under half of the shortfall reflects unresolved V genes, and no reason is known for the rest. V and J calls plus clone size are reproduced from that table; the DNA served to infer D and trimming. This sample gives around 210,000 clones in total; more than 65% of them show up just once. The ten largest clonotypes hold about 1.8% of the sample.

Sequenced sample: PBMCs. This clonotype was sampled from a man in his fifties in good health and CMV-seronegative.

CDR3 reads: CASSFSNRHTGELFF. In nucleotides, the sequence is TGTGCCAGCAGTTTTTCCAACAGGCACACCGGGGAGCTGTTTTTT. The receptor chain draws on TRBV27 and TRBJ2-2; the D gene is perhaps TRBD1, on 5 matching bases. The germline V gene (reference sequence) specifies MNHEY as CDR1 and SMNVEV as CDR2. Between the V and J ends, shortened by 3 bases and 3 bases respectively, the junction contains 11 bases. Taken from cysteine to phenylalanine, the CDR3 has 15 residues. Only CDR3 DNA is held: 45 bases, read in frame from base 1.